Each of the 12 T cell receptor gamma chains below was sequenced from the same sample in a study of human gamma delta and Vdelta1 T cells. No antigen has been identified for these receptors. TCRdb reprocessed the PCR reads through CATT. The sample comprises more than 3,000 gamma-chain clones, around 15% of which are singletons, and under 8.5% rests with the top ten. The sample taken for sequencing was Vdelta1 gamma-delta T cells from blood grown in culture (DOT cells). Receptors originate from a human donor in good health.

The chain links TRGV9 to TRGJ1 or TRGJ2. The ends lost 2 bases at V and 9 bases at J; junction bases unmatched: 1. The germline V gene encodes CDR1 GITISATS and CDR2 ISYDGTV (reference sequence). This CDR3 is 10 amino acids long. This chain's CDR3 is CALWEGKKLF. The CDR3 nucleotides are TGTGCCTTGTGGGAGGGTAAGAAACTCTTT.

This clone counts as medium-sized (0.01 to 0.1%). The genes are TRGV8 and TRGJ1 or TRGJ2. The ends lost 9 bases at V and 4 bases at J; junction bases unmatched: 12. CDR1 and CDR2 (germline): VENAVY, YDSYNSRV. This CDR3 has 13 residues. The CDR3 DNA reads TGTGCCACCGCTTCCGGTGGGTATTATAAGAAACTCTTT. Translation gives CATASGGYYKKLF.

This clone ranks as medium-sized. The V and J genes are TRGV5 and TRGJ1 or TRGJ2. Germline CDR1 is VINAFY and CDR2 is YDVSNSKD. With 0 bases clipped from V and 3 bases from J, the junction kept 5 bases outside the gene matches. There are 14 residues in the CDR3. DNA for the CDR3: TGTGCCACCTGGGACAGGCTTACTTATTATAAGAAACTCTTT. Protein sequence: CATWDRLTYYKKLF.

This clone was counted between two and nine times. The rearrangement joins TRGV9 to TRGJ1 or TRGJ2. CDR3 size: 12 residues. Per germline, CDR1 GITISATS and CDR2 ISYDGTV (reference sequence). Trimming removed 2 bases from V and 9 bases from J; junction bases left unmatched: 7. As DNA, the CDR3 is TGTGCCTTGTGGGAGGCGACGTTTAAGAAACTCTTT. This sequence encodes CALWEATFKKLF.

The chain joins TRGV10 to TRGJP2. TRGV10 is identified as an open reading frame with a role that is uncertain. V lost 10 bases, J lost 8 bases, and 11 bases stayed unmatched. This CDR3 comprises 13 residues. The CDR3 bases are TGTGCTGCGTTTTCTTCCTGGGATTGGATCAAGACGTTT. It is translated as CAAFSSWDWIKTF.

This clone is termed medium-sized. The rearrangement links TRGV10 to TRGJ1 or TRGJ2. TRGV10 is known as an ORF, though its function is uncertain. There are 11 residues in the CDR3. Unmatched junction bases numbered 7, after V lost 8 bases and J lost 8 bases. For the CDR3, the DNA is TGTGCTGCGTGGGATTTAAATAAGAAACTCTTT. Protein product: CAAWDLNKKLF.

This clone is medium-sized (0.01 to 0.1%). The same CDR3 is also encoded by other DNA sequences in this sample. The chain carries TRGV2 and TRGJ1 or TRGJ2. CDR3 length: 14 residues. Germline CDR1 EGSNGY, CDR2 YDSYNSKV. V dropped 1 base and J dropped 0; count of bases not matched to a gene: 3. CDR3 loop: CATWDGPNYYKKLF. The CDR3 DNA follows: TGTGCCACCTGGGACGGCCCGAATTATTATAAGAAACTCTTT.

About this clone itself: In the same sample, other DNA sequences code for this CDR3. The genes are TRGV9 and TRGJ1 or TRGJ2. Germline CDR1 GITISATS, CDR2 ISYDGTV (reference sequence). After removal of 0 bases from V and 3 bases from J, the junction contained 8 bases not matched to a gene. There are 15 residues in the CDR3. The CDR3 bases are TGTGCCTTGTGGGAGGTGCGCCGGGTTTATTATAAGAAACTCTTT. This encodes CALWEVRRVYYKKLF.

The genes are TRGV4 and TRGJ1 or TRGJ2. Germline assignment: CDR1 EGSTGY and CDR2 YDSYTSSV. The CDR3 contains 13 residues. Losses at the gene ends were 5 bases for V and 10 bases for J; bases not matched to a gene: 14. The CDR3 loop reads CATWGDKRFKKLF. CDR3 sequence (DNA): TGTGCCACCTGGGGGGATAAGAGGTTCAAGAAACTCTTT.

This clone is termed medium-sized (0.01 to 0.1%). The chain combines TRGV2 with TRGJ1 or TRGJ2. The CDR3 sequence is 13 residues long. Germline loops: CDR1 EGSNGY, CDR2 YDSYNSKV. V lost 0 bases and J lost 6; bases outside the gene matches: 5. The CDR3 DNA is TGTGCCACCTGGGACGGGCGAACTTATAAGAAACTCTTT. This encodes CATWDGRTYKKLF.

This clone was picked up a small number of times. V usage is TRGV4 and J usage is TRGJ1 or TRGJ2. The J segment lost 2 bases and the V segment lost 0 bases, leaving 7 bases of the junction unmatched. Germline V gene data show CDR1 as EGSTGY and CDR2 as YDSYTSSV. The CDR3 spans 15 residues. This chain's CDR3 is CATWDGSLYYYKKLF. The DNA of the CDR3 is TGTGCCACCTGGGATGGGTCTCTTTATTATTATAAGAAACTCTTT.

This clone was seen only a few times. This chain connects TRGV10 to TRGJP1. TRGV10 is noted as an ORF with a role that remains uncertain. The junction had 14 bases not matched to a gene; V was cut back by 8 bases and J by 1 base. The CDR3 loop spans 17 amino acids. CDR3 bases: TGTGCTGCGTGGGATAGCCGGCGGCGTACCACTGGTTGGTTCAAGATATTT. Its translation: CAAWDSRRRTTGWFKIF.